The TCR beta chain under discussion was sequenced for a study of T cell clusters in autoimmune cytopenias. TRB amplification used approximately 250 ng of peripheral blood genomic DNA. Multiplex touch-down PCR amplified TRB using TRB-A and TRB-B pools in one tube. For each CDR3 protein, TCRdb gives one entry from its re-call of the multiplex PCR reads, without DNA. In total, the table holds under 3,500 distinct CDR3 sequences. From germline, CDR1 is SGHTA and CDR2 FQGNSA. CDR3 size: 14 residues. Judged by frequency, this clonotype is medium-sized. Material for sequencing was peripheral blood. This TCR was recovered from a human donor with an autoimmune cytopenia or autoimmune hepatitis (not recorded which). This rearrangement joins TRBV7-2 to TRBJ2-3; no DNA is available, so the TRBD2 call from TCRdb remains unchecked. The CDR3 sequence: CASSLMGGTDTQYF. Combining the CDR3 with reference TRBV7-2 and TRBJ2-3 gives the whole variable domain GAGVSQSPSNKVTEKGKDVELRCDPISGHTALYWYRQSLGQGLEFLIYFQGNSAPDKSGLPSDRFSAERTGGSVSTLTIQRTQQEDSAVYLCASSLMGGTDTQYFGPGTRLTVL.